Listed here are 21 T cell receptor beta chains from one sample, sequenced in a study of T cell responses to AZD1222 COVID-19 vaccine. Libraries were prepared by immunoSEQ multiplex PCR; TCRdb keeps only in-frame clonotypes and omits some of them. Of roughly 150,000 clones listed, approximately 92% are singletons. Sequenced material: peripheral blood, taken on day 0 of AZD1222 vaccination. These receptors all come from an adult in good health.

This chain links TRBV5-4 with TRBJ1-1, with D possibly TRBD1 on 6 matching bases. CDR3 length: 13 residues. Germline V CDR1 and CDR2: SGHNT, YYREEE (reference sequence). The V end was cut by 1 base, the J end by 4 bases, with 8 bases between. The CDR3, as DNA: TGTGCCAGCAGCTTGATAGGGGGCACTGAAGCTTTCTTT. It is translated as CASSLIGGTEAFF.

The chain uses TRBV27 and TRBJ2-7; the match to TRBD2 covers 14 bases. Germline V gene sequence: CDR1 MNHEY, CDR2 SMNVEV (reference sequence). The CDR3 sequence is 16 residues long. The ends lost 5 bases at V and 4 bases at J; junction bases unmatched: 7. CDR3 loop: CASSGPGTSGGYEQYF. The CDR3 nucleotides are TGTGCCAGCAGTGGGCCCGGGACTAGCGGGGGATACGAGCAGTACTTC.

This rearrangement joins TRBV12-3 or TRBV12-4 to TRBJ2-7; 8 bases fit TRBD2. With 3 bases clipped from V and 7 bases from J, the junction kept 5 bases outside the gene matches. This CDR3 contains 13 residues. The CDR3 sequence is CASSFRAGVEQYF. The CDR3 DNA reads TGTGCCAGCAGTTTTCGAGCGGGAGTGGAGCAGTACTTC.

V usage is TRBV2 and J usage is TRBJ1-5; 9 nucleotides align to TRBD1. With 6 bases clipped from V and 4 bases from J, the junction kept 7 bases outside the gene matches. CDR1 is SNHLY and CDR2 is FYNNEI in the germline V gene. This CDR3 has 15 residues. CDR3 sequence (DNA): TGTGCCAGCAGAAGGGACAGGGCGCAAAATCAGCCCCAGCATTTT. As protein: CASRRDRAQNQPQHF.

The rearrangement links TRBV30 to TRBJ1-4; D gene uncertain. Trimming took off 2 bases at V and 13 bases at J, with 14 bases between the two ends. The CDR3 runs to 12 residues. Per the germline V gene, CDR1 is GTSNPN and CDR2 is SVGIG (reference sequence). The CDR3 here is CAWSPSLSGLFF. The CDR3 DNA follows: TGTGCCTGGAGTCCCTCATTGAGCGGACTGTTTTTT.

The chain uses TRBV7-2 and TRBJ2-7; D is ambiguous. V shed 6 bases and J shed 0 bases, with 3 bases lying between them. Germline CDR1 and CDR2: SGHTA and FQGNSA. The CDR3 is 11 residues long. The CDR3 here is CASRVSYEQYF. The CDR3 DNA sequence: TGTGCCAGCAGGGTCTCCTACGAGCAGTACTTC.

The chain joins TRBV5-6 to TRBJ1-2, with a possible D match to TRBD1 (5 bases). This CDR3 is 11 amino acids long. Trimming cost V 7 bases and J 1 base, with 5 bases left between them. The germline CDR1 and CDR2 sequences are SGHDT and YYEEEE. The CDR3 protein is CASGGNYGYTF. CDR3 bases: TGTGCCAGCGGGGGTAACTATGGCTACACCTTC.

The chain links TRBV5-1 to TRBJ1-6; 10 positions match TRBD1. V dropped 0 bases and J dropped 10; count of bases not matched to a gene: 4. CDR1 is SGHRS and CDR2 is YFSETQ in the germline V gene. The CDR3 contains 15 residues. The CDR3 DNA sequence: TGCGCCAGCAGCTTGGGGGGACAGGGGCGGTCACCCCTCCACTTT. It specifies CASSLGGQGRSPLHF.

A remark on this clone: Other nucleotide sequences in the sample specify the same CDR3. The CDR3 sequence: CASSLGGYEQFF. In DNA form, the CDR3 reads TGCGCCAGCAGCTTGGGAGGCTACGAGCAGTTCTTC. The genes are TRBV5-1 and TRBJ2-1, with unresolved D. Trimming removed 0 bases at V and 10 bases at J, with 8 bases between. Germline CDR1 reads SGHRS; CDR2 reads YFSETQ. This CDR3 has 12 residues.

The V call is TRBV20-1, the J call TRBJ1-1, with D perhaps matching TRBD1 (5 bases). The CDR3 spans 14 residues. The V gene lost 3 bases and the J gene lost 0 bases, with 11 bases spanning the gap. In germline, CDR1 is DFQATT, CDR2 SNEGSKA (reference sequence). The DNA of the CDR3 is TGCAGTGCTAGTCATGGGACGGTGAACACTGAAGCTTTCTTT. Protein: CSASHGTVNTEAFF.

V and J are TRBV18 and TRBJ1-1; D is ambiguous. Germline-derived CDR1 and CDR2 are KGHSH and LQKENI. The CDR3 totals 15 residues. V lost 1 base and J 2 bases, leaving 11 bases between the germline ends. For the CDR3, the DNA is TGTGCCAGCTCACCACGCCAGGACCCAAACACTGAAGCTTTCTTT. Translating gives CASSPRQDPNTEAFF.

This chain links TRBV28 with TRBJ2-1; D perhaps matches TRBD1 (5 bases). Trimming removed 2 bases from V and 7 bases from J, with 12 bases in between. CDR3 length: 14 residues. Germline assignment: CDR1 MDHEN and CDR2 SYDVKM. CDR3 DNA sequence: TGTGCCAGCAGTTTAAGGGGCAGTCTTAATGAGCAGTTCTTC. This translates into CASSLRGSLNEQFF.

The chain is built from TRBV3-1 (or the pseudogene TRBV3-2) and TRBJ2-7; D remains unclear. The CDR3 has 12 residues. V was clipped by 5 bases and J by 2 bases, with 7 bases between them. Germline CDR1 is LGHDT and CDR2 is YNNKEL (reference sequence). In DNA, the CDR3 is TGTGCCAGCAGCTTCTTTACCTACGAGCAGTACTTC. It encodes CASSFFTYEQYF.

The rearrangement uses TRBV30 and TRBJ2-2; TRBD2 matches 10 bases. The CDR3 runs 15 residues. Per germline, CDR1 GTSNPN and CDR2 SVGIG (reference sequence). CDR3 nucleotide sequence: TGTGCGACGCTAGCGGGAGAAATATGGGCCGGGGAGCTGTTTTTT. Protein sequence: CATLAGEIWAGELFF.

This chain connects TRBV19 to TRBJ1-5; D may be TRBD1 (6 bases). The V gene's germline CDR1 is LNHDA and CDR2 SQIVND (reference sequence). The CDR3 extends over 15 amino acids. Between the trimmed V and J ends, which lost 8 bases and 7 bases, there was a span of 21 bases. CDR3 amino acids: CASEAIYREAQPQHF. In DNA form, the CDR3 reads TGTGCCAGTGAAGCCATCTACAGGGAAGCACAGCCCCAGCATTTT.

The genes are TRBV27 and TRBJ2-3; D might be TRBD1 or TRBD2, each matching 5 bases. The CDR3 is made up of 16 amino acids. Germline-derived CDR1 and CDR2 are MNHEY and SMNVEV (reference sequence). Trimming took off 2 bases at V and 1 base at J, with 13 bases between the two ends. CDR3 coding DNA: TGTGCCAGCAGTTTAGAGCCGGGGACGGGCACAGATACGCAGTATTTT. Amino acids: CASSLEPGTGTDTQYF.

This clone occurred once. The chain is built from TRBV3-1 (or the pseudogene TRBV3-2) and TRBJ1-2; no clear D. Germline CDR1 is LGHDT and CDR2 is YNNKEL (reference sequence). There are 13 residues in the CDR3. V lost 1 base and J 4 bases, leaving 7 bases between the germline ends. The DNA for the CDR3 is TGTGCCAGCAGCCAAGCACAGCTCTATGGCTACACCTTC. Translated: CASSQAQLYGYTF.

The chain links TRBV4-2 to TRBJ2-2; 7 bases are shared with TRBD1. Germline CDR1 and CDR2: LGHNA and YNFKEQ. The CDR3 spans 15 residues. With 1 base clipped from V and 5 bases from J, the junction kept 4 bases outside the gene matches. The CDR3 here is CASSQGQGETGELFF. The CDR3 nucleotides are TGTGCCAGCAGCCAAGGACAGGGTGAGACCGGGGAGCTGTTTTTT.

The V call is TRBV11-2, the J call TRBJ2-2; TRBD2 agrees at 9 bases. The CDR3 spans 19 residues. J lost 5 bases, V lost 2 bases, and 15 bases had no gene match. Germline V gives CDR1 SGHAT, CDR2 FQNNGV. The CDR3 region is CASSLLRSGGRARTGELFF. CDR3 nucleotides: TGTGCCAGCAGCTTATTGAGGTCCGGCGGGAGGGCTCGAACCGGGGAGCTGTTTTTT.

V usage is TRBV11-3 and J usage is TRBJ2-3, with D hard to call. The V and J ends lost 5 bases and 5 bases respectively, with 8 bases between them. Germline V gene lookup returns CDR1 SGHNT and CDR2 YENEEA. This CDR3 has 12 residues. The CDR3 DNA is TGTGCCAGCAGCCGGAACCGAGATACGCAGTATTTT. Its translation: CASSRNRDTQYF.

The V and J genes are TRBV6-5 and TRBJ2-6; D uncertain. Trimming removed 2 bases at V and 3 bases at J, with 11 bases between. The CDR3 is 16 residues long. From germline, CDR1 is MNHEY and CDR2 SVGAGI. CDR3 sequence (DNA): TGTGCCAGCAGTTACCAACCCCCCGGTGGGGCCAACGTCCTGACTTTC. It yields the protein CASSYQPPGGANVLTF.